The rows below give T cell receptor beta chains drawn from one sample of a study of control samples from healthy donors and cancer patients. The table came from immunoSEQ multiplex PCR; TCRdb's copy has only in-frame clones and leaves some out. The sample gives 170,000 or so clones, around 93% of which show up once; about 1.5% is in the top ten. The sample taken for sequencing was blood. All receptors come from a man aged 18 to 30 in good health. CDR3s include the opening cysteine and the closing phenylalanine or tryptophan. The D gene is left open where the match is weak. Clone size, where shown, is once, few, many, or a class for clones that have expanded.

V gene,D gene,J gene,clone size,CDR3 protein,CDR3 DNA
TRBV5-1,-,TRBJ2-1,once,CASSSGPNNEQFF,TGCGCCAGCAGCTCGGGGCCGAACAATGAGCAGTTCTTC
TRBV18,-,TRBJ2-3,once,CASSPGGDTQYF,TGTGCCAGCTCACCAGGGGGAGATACGCAGTATTTT
TRBV18,-,TRBJ1-3,few,CASSPSGASGNTIYF,TGTGCCAGCTCACCGTCAGGGGCATCTGGAAACACCATATATTTT
TRBV5-6,TRBD1,TRBJ1-6,-,CASSWRTGLNSPLHF,TGTGCCAGCAGCTGGAGGACAGGGTTAAATTCACCCCTCCACTTT
TRBV9,-,TRBJ1-2,-,CASSVGRDGFNYGYTF,TGTGCCAGCAGCGTAGGTCGGGACGGATTTAACTATGGCTACACCTTC
TRBV28,-,TRBJ1-5,-,CASSLGNQPQHF,TGTGCCAGCAGTTTAGGCAATCAGCCCCAGCATTTT
TRBV24-1,TRBD1,TRBJ1-2,-,CATSDPGTDGYTF,TGTGCCACCAGTGATCCCGGGACAGATGGCTACACCTTC
TRBV18,-,TRBJ1-4,-,CASSRTVSAANEKLFF,TGTGCCAGCTCACGGACAGTTTCCGCGGCTAATGAAAAACTGTTTTTT
TRBV18,-,TRBJ1-3,-,CASSPSAQGISGNTIYF,TGTGCCAGCTCACCATCTGCGCAGGGAATCTCTGGAAACACCATATATTTT
TRBV25-1,TRBD1,TRBJ1-4,-,CASSRTGRDEKLFF,TGTGCCAGCAGTCGGACAGGGAGAGATGAAAAACTGTTTTTT
TRBV6-6,TRBD1,TRBJ1-1,-,CASRQGLNTEAFF,TGTGCCAGTAGACAGGGCTTGAACACTGAAGCTTTCTTT
TRBV7-3,TRBD2,TRBJ2-7,-,CASSLILAGDHPYEQYF,TGTGCCAGCAGCTTAATACTAGCGGGGGACCATCCGTACGAGCAGTACTTC
TRBV10-3,-,TRBJ1-1,-,CAISEGGGFMNTEAFF,TGTGCCATCAGTGAGGGGGGGGGCTTTATGAACACTGAAGCTTTCTTT
TRBV10-2,-,TRBJ2-1,-,CASSGAGSYNEQFF,TGCGCCAGCAGTGGGGCGGGATCCTACAATGAGCAGTTCTTC
TRBV19,TRBD1,TRBJ2-5,-,CASSVRGLQETQYF,TGTGCCAGTAGTGTCAGGGGGCTACAAGAGACCCAGTACTTC
TRBV5-1,-,TRBJ1-2,-,CASSSQVGMYGYTF,TGCGCCAGCAGCTCCCAAGTTGGGATGTATGGCTACACCTTC
TRBV5-6,TRBD1,TRBJ1-6,-,CASSPRDSYNSPLHF,TGTGCCAGCAGCCCGAGGGACAGCTATAATTCACCCCTCCACTTT
TRBV11-2,-,TRBJ1-2,-,CASSLNGRVKYGYTF,TGTGCCAGCAGCTTAAACGGACGGGTGAAGTATGGCTACACCTTC
TRBV4-1,-,TRBJ2-3,once,CASSQQDRITDTQYF,TGCGCCAGCAGCCAACAAGACAGGATCACAGATACGCAGTATTTT
TRBV5-5,-,TRBJ1-1,-,CASSFTGLDETEAFF,TGTGCCAGCAGCTTTACGGGGTTGGATGAAACTGAAGCTTTCTTT
TRBV15,-,TRBJ2-5,-,CATSRAKTQETQYF,TGTGCCACCAGCAGAGCTAAGACACAAGAGACCCAGTACTTC
TRBV5-4,TRBD1,TRBJ1-6,-,CASSLRDSSSPLHF,TGTGCCAGCAGCCTCCGGGACAGCAGCTCACCCCTCCACTTT
TRBV11-2,TRBD2,TRBJ2-7,-,CASSFPGLAGYEQYF,TGTGCCAGCAGCTTTCCGGGACTAGCGGGCTACGAGCAGTACTTC
TRBV24-1,-,TRBJ1-5,-,CATSDSNQPQHF,TGTGCCACCAGTGATTCCAATCAGCCCCAGCATTTT
TRBV6-6,-,TRBJ2-1,-,CASRRATNEQFF,TGTGCCAGCAGACGCGCAACCAATGAGCAGTTCTTC
TRBV3-1/TRBV3-2,-,TRBJ1-1,-,CASSLLRNTEAFF,TGTGCCAGCAGCCTTCTCAGGAACACTGAAGCTTTCTTT
TRBV15,TRBD1,TRBJ1-3,-,CATSTRRQGGNTIYF,TGTGCCACCAGCACGCGGCGACAGGGAGGAAACACCATATATTTT
TRBV19,-,TRBJ1-5,-,CASSIDGNSGQINQPQHF,TGTGCCAGTAGTATAGACGGCAATTCGGGACAAATCAATCAGCCCCAGCATTTT
TRBV6-5,-,TRBJ2-2,-,CASSYSRATGELFF,TGTGCCAGCAGTTACTCTAGGGCCACCGGGGAGCTGTTTTTT
TRBV21-1,-,TRBJ1-4,-,CASSKSSSDIRNEKLFF,TGTGCCAGCAGCAAATCGTCATCTGACATAAGGAATGAAAAACTGTTTTTT
TRBV28,-,TRBJ1-4,-,CASSPPPGGGLGEKLFF,TGTGCCAGCAGTCCCCCCCCGGGCGGGGGGCTTGGTGAAAAACTGTTTTTT
TRBV11-1,TRBD1,TRBJ1-6,-,CASSADRGNNSPLHF,TGTGCCAGCAGCGCAGACAGGGGTAACAATTCACCCCTCCACTTT
TRBV3-1/TRBV3-2,-,TRBJ1-5,once,CASSLGANQPQHF,TGTGCCAGCAGCCTAGGAGCGAATCAGCCCCAGCATTTT